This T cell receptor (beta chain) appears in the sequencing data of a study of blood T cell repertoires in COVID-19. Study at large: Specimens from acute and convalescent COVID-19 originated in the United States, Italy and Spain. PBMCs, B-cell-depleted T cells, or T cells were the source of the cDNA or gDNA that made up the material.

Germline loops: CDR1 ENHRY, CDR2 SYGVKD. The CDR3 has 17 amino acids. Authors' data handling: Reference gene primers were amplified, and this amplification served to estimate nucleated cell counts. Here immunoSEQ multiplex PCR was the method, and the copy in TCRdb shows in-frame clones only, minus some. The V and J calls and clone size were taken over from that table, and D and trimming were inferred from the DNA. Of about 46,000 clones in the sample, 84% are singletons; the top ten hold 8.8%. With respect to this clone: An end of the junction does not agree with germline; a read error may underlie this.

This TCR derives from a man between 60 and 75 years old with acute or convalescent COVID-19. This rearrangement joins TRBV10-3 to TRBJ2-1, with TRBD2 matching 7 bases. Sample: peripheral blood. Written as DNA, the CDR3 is TGTGCCACCAGTGGACTAGATTGGGATAGGTCCTACAATGAGCAGTTCTTC. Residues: CATSGLDWDRSYNEQFF.